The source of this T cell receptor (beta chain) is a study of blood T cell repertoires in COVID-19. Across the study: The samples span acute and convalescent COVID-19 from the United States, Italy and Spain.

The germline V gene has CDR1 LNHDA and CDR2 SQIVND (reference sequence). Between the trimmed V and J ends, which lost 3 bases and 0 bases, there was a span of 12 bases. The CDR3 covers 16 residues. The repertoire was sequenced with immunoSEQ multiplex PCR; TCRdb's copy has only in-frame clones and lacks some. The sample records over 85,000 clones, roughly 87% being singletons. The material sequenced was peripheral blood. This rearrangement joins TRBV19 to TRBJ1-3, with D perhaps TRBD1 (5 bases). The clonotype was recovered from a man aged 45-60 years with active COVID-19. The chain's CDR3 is CASSIPGGSSGNTIYF. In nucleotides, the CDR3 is TGTGCCAGTAGTATCCCCGGGGGGAGCTCTGGAAACACCATATATTTT.